This entry describes one T cell receptor beta chain. The protocol was immunoSEQ multiplex PCR, while the TCRdb copy is restricted to in-frame clones and leaves out a portion. The table lists tens of thousands of clones, over 80% of them singletons. The V end was cut by 8 bases, the J end by 8 bases, with 24 bases between. The CDR3 covers 15 residues. CDR1 MNHEY and CDR2 SVGAGI come from the germline V gene. The source of the sample is a study of T cell changes during pregnancy in multiple sclerosis. The rearrangement joins TRBV6-5 to TRBJ1-1; D is possibly TRBD1 (6 bases). The input for sequencing was CD4+ T cells from peripheral blood mononuclear cells, taken in the third trimester of pregnancy. The clonotype was recovered from a female donor in good health, enrolled as a control in a pregnancy study. This CDR3 is CASLRGFGFPTEAFF. The CDR3 coding sequence is TGTGCCAGCCTGAGGGGGTTCGGTTTTCCCACAGAAGCTTTCTTT.